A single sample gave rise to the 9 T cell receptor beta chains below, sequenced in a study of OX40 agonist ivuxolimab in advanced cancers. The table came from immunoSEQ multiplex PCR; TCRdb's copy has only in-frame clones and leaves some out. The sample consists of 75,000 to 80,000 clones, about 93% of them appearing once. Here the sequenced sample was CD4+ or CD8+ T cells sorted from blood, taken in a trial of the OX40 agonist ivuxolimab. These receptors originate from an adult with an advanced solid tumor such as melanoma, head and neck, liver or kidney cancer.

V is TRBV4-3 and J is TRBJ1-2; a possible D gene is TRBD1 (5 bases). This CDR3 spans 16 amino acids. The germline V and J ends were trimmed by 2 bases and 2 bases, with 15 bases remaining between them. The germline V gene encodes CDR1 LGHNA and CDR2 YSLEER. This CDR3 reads CASSQSGLGENYGYTF. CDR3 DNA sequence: TGCGCCAGCAGCCAAAGCGGGCTGGGGGAGAACTATGGCTACACCTTC.

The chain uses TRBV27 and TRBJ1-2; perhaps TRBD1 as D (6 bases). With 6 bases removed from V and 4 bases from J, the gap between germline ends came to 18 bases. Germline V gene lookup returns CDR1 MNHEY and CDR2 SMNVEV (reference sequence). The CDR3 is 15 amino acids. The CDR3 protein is CASSPLGGQGYGYTF. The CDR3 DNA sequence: TGTGCCAGCAGCCCTCTCGGGGGGCAGGGCTATGGCTACACCTTC.

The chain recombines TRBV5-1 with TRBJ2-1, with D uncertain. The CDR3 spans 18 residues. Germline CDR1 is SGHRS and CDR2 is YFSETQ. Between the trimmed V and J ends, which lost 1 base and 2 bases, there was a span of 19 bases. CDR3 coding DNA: TGCGCCAGCAGCTTGACGTTTCTCGGAGACTCCCCCTACAATGAGCAGTTCTTC. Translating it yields CASSLTFLGDSPYNEQFF.

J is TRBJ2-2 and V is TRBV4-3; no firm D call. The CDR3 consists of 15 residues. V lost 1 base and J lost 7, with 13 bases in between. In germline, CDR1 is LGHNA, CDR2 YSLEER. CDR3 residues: CASSQGSSVYGELFF. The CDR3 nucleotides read TGCGCCAGCAGCCAAGGCTCTAGTGTGTACGGGGAGCTGTTTTTT.

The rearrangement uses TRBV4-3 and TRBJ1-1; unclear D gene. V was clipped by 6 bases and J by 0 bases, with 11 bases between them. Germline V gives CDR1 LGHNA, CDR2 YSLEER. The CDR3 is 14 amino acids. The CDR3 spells CASSGGRMNTEAFF. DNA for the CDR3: TGCGCCAGCAGTGGTGGACGGATGAACACTGAAGCTTTCTTT.

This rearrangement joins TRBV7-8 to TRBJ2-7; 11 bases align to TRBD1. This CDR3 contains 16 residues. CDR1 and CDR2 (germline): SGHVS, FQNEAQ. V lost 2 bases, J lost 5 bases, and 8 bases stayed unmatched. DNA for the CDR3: TGTGCCAGCAGCTTATGGACAGGGGGCGAACCCAACGAGCAGTACTTC. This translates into CASSLWTGGEPNEQYF.

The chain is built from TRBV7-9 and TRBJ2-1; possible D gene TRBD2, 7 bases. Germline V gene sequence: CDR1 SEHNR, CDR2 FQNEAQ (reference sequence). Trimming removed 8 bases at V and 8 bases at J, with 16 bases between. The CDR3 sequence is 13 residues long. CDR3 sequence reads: CASLGGGPDEQFF. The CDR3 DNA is TGTGCCAGCCTGGGGGGGGGCCCCGATGAGCAGTTCTTC.

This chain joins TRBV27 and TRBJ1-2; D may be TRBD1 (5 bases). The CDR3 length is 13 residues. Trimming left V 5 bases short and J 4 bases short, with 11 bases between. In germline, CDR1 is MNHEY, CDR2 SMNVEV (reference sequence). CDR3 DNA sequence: TGTGCCAGCAGTCCGGGGGACCTCTATGGCTACACCTTC. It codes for CASSPGDLYGYTF.

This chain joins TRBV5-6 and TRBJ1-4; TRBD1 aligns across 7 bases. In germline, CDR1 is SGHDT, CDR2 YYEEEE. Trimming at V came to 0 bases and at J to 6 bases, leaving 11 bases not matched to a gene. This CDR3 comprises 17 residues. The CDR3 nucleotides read TGTGCCAGCAGCTTGGCTGTCAGGGGGGCGGAGGATGAAAAACTGTTTTTT. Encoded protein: CASSLAVRGAEDEKLFF.